Shown below are 26 T cell receptor beta chains from a single sample sequenced in a study of pediatric ulcerative colitis. Sequencing was performed with immunoSEQ multiplex PCR; in TCRdb, only in-frame clones are kept and a portion is missing. In the table there are around 40,000 clones, 75% of which are singletons. One to two pinch biopsies were taken from the rectum during colonoscopy. Specimen: gut tissue. The receptors originated from a boy younger than 18 with severe ulcerative colitis.

The genes are TRBV29-1 and TRBJ2-3; D is tentatively TRBD1 or TRBD2 (6 bases each). Trimming left V 4 bases short and J 0 bases short, with 11 bases between. CDR1 SQVTM and CDR2 ANQGSEA come from the germline V gene. The CDR3 totals 14 residues. CDR3 coding DNA: TGCAGCGTTGGACTAGGGGGAAGCACAGATACGCAGTATTTT. Translating it yields CSVGLGGSTDTQYF.

This chain connects TRBV6-1 to TRBJ2-3; the match to TRBD2 covers 10 bases. Trimming took 4 bases from V and 0 from J; bases not matched to a gene: 4. Per germline, CDR1 MNHNS and CDR2 SASEGT. The CDR3 loop spans 16 amino acids. This CDR3 reads CASSAWTSGSTDTQYF. CDR3 in DNA: TGTGCCAGCAGTGCCTGGACTAGCGGTAGCACAGATACGCAGTATTTT.

The chain recombines TRBV12-2 with TRBJ2-4; the table's TRBD2 call for D was not verified on the DNA. TRBV12-2 represents a pseudogene. The CDR3 sequence is 18 residues long. The CDR3 is CASLCDLTSGGPQNIQYF. The CDR3 DNA sequence: TGTGCAAGTTTATGTGACCTGACTAGCGGGGGGCCTCAAAACATTCAGTACTTC.

V is TRBV6-5 and J is TRBJ1-1; no clear D gene. The CDR3 covers 13 residues. Germline V gives CDR1 MNHEY, CDR2 SVGAGI. Deletions cut 5 bases from V and 4 bases from J, with 11 bases between. The CDR3 sequence: CASSSSHPTEAFF. The CDR3 DNA follows: TGTGCCAGCAGTAGCTCCCACCCCACTGAAGCTTTCTTT.

The chain carries TRBV25-1 and TRBJ2-7, with TRBD2 as a possible D gene (6 bases). This CDR3 is 13 amino acids long. V lost 1 base, J lost 5 bases, and 9 bases lay in between. In germline, CDR1 is MGHDK, CDR2 SYGVNS. The CDR3 DNA reads as TGTGCCAGCAGTGAATTCGGAGGGAACGAGCAGTACTTC. Encoded protein: CASSEFGGNEQYF.

The V gene is TRBV4-1, the J gene TRBJ2-7; D possibly corresponds to TRBD2 (5 bases). CDR1 is MGHRA, CDR2 YSYEKL, per germline. CDR3 length: 15 amino acids. Trimming took 1 base from V and 1 from J, leaving 11 bases between them. CDR3 loop: CASSQVEGVSYEQYF. CDR3 bases: TGCGCCAGCAGCCAAGTAGAGGGAGTTTCCTACGAGCAGTACTTC.

A remark on this clone: The identical CDR3 is also encoded by other nucleotide sequences in the sample. The chain carries TRBV2 and TRBJ2-3; 10 bases align to TRBD1. Germline values: CDR1 SNHLY, CDR2 FYNNEI. J was trimmed by 5 bases and V by 6 bases; bases with no gene match: 2. This CDR3 is 13 amino acids long. The CDR3 here is CASRGQGGDTQYF. DNA for the CDR3: TGTGCCAGCAGAGGACAGGGGGGAGATACGCAGTATTTT.

This clone showed up just a few times. The chain is built from TRBV10-3 and TRBJ2-1; D tentatively fits TRBD1 or TRBD2 (5 bases each). Trimming took 8 bases from V and 0 from J, leaving 8 bases between them. The CDR3 covers 13 residues. CDR1 ENHRY and CDR2 SYGVKD come from the germline V gene. The CDR3 spells CAILGDSYNEQFF. The CDR3 bases are TGTGCCATCTTGGGGGACTCCTACAATGAGCAGTTCTTC.

V usage is TRBV7-9 and J usage is TRBJ1-1; 9 nucleotides agree with TRBD1. V lost 3 bases, J lost 0 bases, and 2 bases stayed unmatched. Germline CDR1 is SEHNR and CDR2 is FQNEAQ (reference sequence). The CDR3 loop spans 15 amino acids. CDR3 amino acids: CASSFRDRVNTEAFF. The CDR3 bases are TGTGCCAGCAGCTTCCGGGACAGGGTGAACACTGAAGCTTTCTTT.

The chain is built from TRBV2 and TRBJ2-4; D gene ambiguous. V lost 5 bases and J 6 bases, leaving 23 bases between the germline ends. Germline CDR1 reads SNHLY; CDR2 reads FYNNEI. The CDR3 is 17 residues long. For the CDR3, the DNA is TGTGCCAGCAGTAGGGTGTCCCAACCCACGGCAACAAACATTCAGTACTTC. This encodes CASSRVSQPTATNIQYF. Combining the CDR3 with reference TRBV2 and TRBJ2-4 gives the whole variable domain EPEVTQTPSHQVTQMGQEVILRCVPISNHLYFYWYRQILGQKVEFLVSFYNNEISEKSEIFDDQFSVERPDGSNFTLKIRSTKLEDSAMYFCASSRVSQPTATNIQYFGAGTRLSVL.

The chain is built from TRBV10-2 and TRBJ1-6, with D uncertain. Germline loops: CDR1 WSHSY, CDR2 SAAADI. The V and J ends lost 7 bases and 0 bases respectively, with 10 bases between them. This CDR3 is 15 amino acids long. CDR3 DNA: TGCGCCAGCACCCAACTCAGCTCCTATAATTCACCCCTCCACTTT. Translation gives CASTQLSSYNSPLHF.

This chain links TRBV6-5 with TRBJ2-7; 8 nucleotides line up with TRBD1. Per germline, CDR1 MNHEY and CDR2 SVGAGI. The V gene end was trimmed by 6 bases and the J gene end by 3 bases; junction bases not matched to a gene: 10. This CDR3 has 15 residues. CDR3 loop: CASRGARTGYYEQYF. The CDR3 region has the DNA TGTGCCAGCAGAGGGGCCCGGACAGGGTACTACGAGCAGTACTTC.

A single count supports this clone. This sequence joins TRBV4-2 and TRBJ1-2; 7 nucleotides line up with TRBD1. This CDR3 has 14 residues. J lost 2 bases, V lost 2 bases, and 2 bases had no gene match. Germline CDR1 and CDR2: LGHNA and YNFKEQ. The CDR3 spells CASSQTGDNYGYTF. The CDR3 bases are TGTGCCAGCAGCCAAACAGGGGACAACTATGGCTACACCTTC.

The V gene is TRBV7-9, the J gene TRBJ1-5, with D hard to call. Germline V gives CDR1 SEHNR, CDR2 FQNEAQ (reference sequence). Trimming pared 5 bases from V and 0 bases from J, leaving 11 bases between. There are 15 residues in the CDR3. The CDR3 DNA reads TGTGCCAGCAGCCCCGTAGACCCTAGCAATCAGCCCCAGCATTTT. Its translation is CASSPVDPSNQPQHF.

The chain joins TRBV18 to TRBJ2-3; the D is unclear. Looked up from germline, CDR1 is KGHSH and CDR2 is LQKENI. CDR3 size: 16 residues. Deletions cut 0 bases from V and 2 bases from J, with 12 bases between. The CDR3 is CASSPPLPQATDTQYF. The CDR3 DNA reads as TGTGCCAGCTCACCACCCCTCCCTCAGGCCACAGATACGCAGTATTTT. The variable domain in full, with the rest retrieved from reference TRBV18 and TRBJ2-3, is NAGVMQNPRHLVRRRGQEARLRCSPMKGHSHVYWYRQLPEEGLKFMVYLQKENIIDESGMPKERFSAEFPKEGPSILRIQQVVRGDSAAYFCASSPPLPQATDTQYFGPGTRLTVL.

The chain carries TRBV14 and TRBJ1-3; 10 bases agree with TRBD1. Germline-derived CDR1 and CDR2 are SGHDN and FVKESK. This CDR3 has 17 residues. With V trimmed by 4 bases and J by 0 bases, 6 bases remained unmatched. The CDR3 loop is CASSPRQGAVSGNTIYF. The CDR3 DNA reads as TGTGCCAGCAGCCCTAGACAGGGGGCCGTCTCTGGAAACACCATATATTTT.

The chain joins TRBV19 to TRBJ1-4, with 7 bases matching TRBD1. The CDR3 is 14 residues long. The germline CDR1 and CDR2 sequences are LNHDA and SQIVND (reference sequence). V trimming: 4 bases; J trimming: 8 bases; junction bases outside the gene matches: 7. Written as DNA, the CDR3 is TGTGCCAGTAGTAGAGGGGGCGATCTAGAAAAACTGTTTTTT. Translating it yields CASSRGGDLEKLFF.

The chain has TRBV23-1 and TRBJ1-2; 7 nucleotides line up with TRBD1. TRBV23-1 is recorded as an ORF, its role being uncertain. V lost 0 bases to trimming and J lost 4 bases; unmatched junction nucleotides: 8. The CDR3 runs to 16 residues. CDR3 amino acids: CASSQSSTGYFYGYTF. DNA for the CDR3: TGCGCCAGCAGTCAATCGTCGACAGGGTACTTCTATGGCTACACCTTC.

This clone turned up a few times. The chain recombines TRBV5-1 with TRBJ2-5; D remains unclear. V was shortened by 4 bases and J by 5 bases, with 12 bases between the two germline ends. CDR3 length: 13 amino acids. In germline, CDR1 is SGHRS, CDR2 YFSETQ. The CDR3 DNA reads as TGCGCCAGCAGCCGGTTTCTAGGGGAGACCCAGTACTTC. It specifies CASSRFLGETQYF.

Only one count was recorded for this clone. V gene TRBV6-5 combines with J gene TRBJ1-5, with D perhaps TRBD1 (6 bases). Germline V lookup: CDR1 MNHEY, CDR2 SVGAGI. The germline V and J ends were trimmed by 6 bases and 5 bases, with 11 bases remaining between them. This CDR3 region has 13 residues. The CDR3 DNA sequence: TGTGCCAGCAGGGCGAGACAGGATCAGCCCCAGCATTTT. This encodes CASRARQDQPQHF.

CDR3 sequence (DNA): TGTGCCAGCAGCGCCTTGACAGCCAACACTGAAGCTTTCTTT. Protein sequence: CASSALTANTEAFF. The rearrangement uses TRBV9 and TRBJ1-1, with D perhaps matching TRBD1 (5 bases). In germline, CDR1 is SGDLS, CDR2 YYNGEE. The CDR3 runs to 14 residues. Trimming left V 3 bases short and J 2 bases short, with 11 bases between.

There are a few counts of this clone. The chain is built from TRBV5-6 and TRBJ2-7; TRBD1 matches 8 bases. Germline V gene sequence: CDR1 SGHDT, CDR2 YYEEEE. The CDR3 is 18 amino acids. Trimming took 4 bases from V and 6 from J; bases not matched to a gene: 21. CDR3 bases: TGTGCCAGCAGCCACGGGGGAGCAGGGGGCTTAAAGGGCGCCGAGCAGTACTTC. Translation: CASSHGGAGGLKGAEQYF.

The chain has TRBV5-1 and TRBJ1-1; TRBD1 matches at 7 bases. This CDR3 is 17 amino acids long. V dropped 4 bases and J dropped 1; count of bases not matched to a gene: 13. CDR1 and CDR2 from the germline V gene are SGHRS and YFSETQ. In nucleotides, the CDR3 is TGCGCCAGCAGCGTAAGCGCTCGACAGGGATCGAACACTGAAGCTTTCTTT. This sequence encodes CASSVSARQGSNTEAFF.

The CDR3 DNA reads as TGTGCCAGCAGCGGTCCTAATGAAAAACTGTTTTTT. Amino acid sequence: CASSGPNEKLFF. The chain recombines TRBV7-6 with TRBJ1-4, with D hard to call. The CDR3 has 12 amino acids. Deletions cut 5 bases from V and 3 bases from J, with 4 bases between. Germline values: CDR1 SGHVS, CDR2 FNYEAQ. The variable domain in full, with the rest retrieved from reference TRBV7-6 and TRBJ1-4, is GAGVSQSPRYKVTKRGQDVALRCDPISGHVSLYWYRQALGQGPEFLTYFNYEAQQDKSGLPNDRFSAERPEGSISTLTIQRTEQRDSAMYRCASSGPNEKLFFGSGTQLSVL.

The rearrangement uses TRBV4-1 and TRBJ2-5, with D possibly matching TRBD2 (6 bases). Germline CDR1 and CDR2: MGHRA and YSYEKL. The CDR3 runs to 16 residues. Between the trimmed V and J ends, which lost 0 bases and 5 bases, there was a span of 16 bases. Here the CDR3 DNA reads TGCGCCAGCAGCCAAGATTGGAGGAGCGGGCATGAGACCCAGTACTTC. Residues: CASSQDWRSGHETQYF.

V usage is TRBV4-2 and J usage is TRBJ2-3; TRBD1 matches at 10 bases. This CDR3 comprises 18 residues. CDR1 LGHNA and CDR2 YNFKEQ come from the germline V gene. Unmatched junction bases numbered 11, after V lost 3 bases and J lost 2 bases. CDR3 amino acids: CASSQGSGTGVFTDTQYF. CDR3 in DNA: TGTGCCAGCAGCCAGGGCTCCGGGACAGGGGTTTTCACAGATACGCAGTATTTT.